The clone carrying this T cell receptor beta chain has more than one count but fewer than ten. What it binds is not known. These data come from a study of beta chain features in type 1 diabetes. As every portion of the isolated RNA was reverse transcribed, the sequencing read expressed TCRB transcripts. Measured with immunoSEQ multiplex PCR; TCRdb has only the in-frame clones, and not every one. Of some 660,000 clones listed, about 14% are singletons. Study-level findings and limits: The study found moderately but significantly shorter TCRB CDR3s in all four CD4+ subsets of Type 1 diabetes patients. Comparison showed that naive, central memory and Treg TCRB repertoires appeared more similar among patients than among healthy donors.

Sequenced material: naive CD4+ T cells from blood. The source of this sequence is a man between 18 and 29 years old with type 1 diabetes.

CDR3 residues: CASSPGRSNTEAFF. CDR3 nucleotide sequence: TGTGCCAGCAGCCCTGGGCGTTCGAACACTGAAGCTTTCTTT. The chain employs TRBV11-2 and TRBJ1-1; no clear D. The CDR3 covers 14 residues. V was cut by 5 bases and J by 1 base, with 11 bases left in between. Germline values: CDR1 SGHAT, CDR2 FQNNGV.